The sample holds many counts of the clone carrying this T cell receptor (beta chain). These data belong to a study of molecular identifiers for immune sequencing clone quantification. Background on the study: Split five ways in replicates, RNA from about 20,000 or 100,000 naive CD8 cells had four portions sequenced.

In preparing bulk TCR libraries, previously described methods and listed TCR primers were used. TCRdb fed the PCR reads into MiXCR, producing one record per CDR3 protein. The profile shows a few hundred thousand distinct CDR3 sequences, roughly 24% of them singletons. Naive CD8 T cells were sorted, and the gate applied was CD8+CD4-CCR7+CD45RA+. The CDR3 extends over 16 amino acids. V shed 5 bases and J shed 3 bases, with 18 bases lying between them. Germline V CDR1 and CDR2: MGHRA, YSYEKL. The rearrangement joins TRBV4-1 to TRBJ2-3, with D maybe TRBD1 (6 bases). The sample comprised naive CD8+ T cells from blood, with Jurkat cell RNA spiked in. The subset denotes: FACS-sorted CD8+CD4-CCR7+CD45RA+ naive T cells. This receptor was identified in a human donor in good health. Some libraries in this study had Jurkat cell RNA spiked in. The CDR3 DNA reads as TGCGCCAGCAGCTCCCACAGGGCCATGATAACAGATACGCAGTATTTT. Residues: CASSSHRAMITDTQYF.